The 20 T cell receptor beta chains below were found in one sample sequenced in a study of cytotoxic CD8 clonotypes in ibrutinib-treated CLL. The data were produced by immunoSEQ multiplex PCR, yet TCRdb's version contains in-frame clones alone and is incomplete. Of some 47,000 clones detected, about 50% appear once; the ten largest clones hold approximately 28%. The specimen comprised PBMCs, sampled after 24 months of ibrutinib treatment. The source of these receptors is a human donor with chronic lymphocytic leukemia.

This clone was seen just once. The chain links TRBV6-5 to TRBJ1-2; TRBD1 aligns across 10 bases. The CDR3 covers 14 residues. Germline-derived CDR1 and CDR2 are MNHEY and SVGAGI. The trim removed 4 bases at V and 3 bases at J, leaving 2 bases unmatched. As DNA, the CDR3 is TGTGCCAGCAGTTTTGGGACAGGGGACTATGGCTACACCTTC. Its protein product is CASSFGTGDYGYTF.

A word on this clone: The junction departs from the called germline gene at one end, perhaps through a read error. The chain carries TRBV7-7 and TRBJ2-3, with 9 nucleotides matching TRBD1. CDR1 and CDR2 (germline): SSHAT, FNYEAQ (reference sequence). The CDR3 extends over 15 amino acids. The CDR3 spells CASSLGTGSTDTQYF. CDR3 nucleotide sequence: TGTGCTAGCAGCTTAGGGACAGGGTCCACAGATACGCAGTATTTT.

This sequence joins TRBV6-4 and TRBJ1-1; D remains unclear. The CDR3 spans 13 residues. Trimming removed 5 bases at V and 0 bases at J, with 7 bases between. Per germline, CDR1 MRHNA and CDR2 SNTAGT. CDR3 loop: CASSLNMNTEAFF. CDR3 DNA sequence: TGTGCCAGCAGTCTGAACATGAACACTGAAGCTTTCTTT.

The genes are TRBV4-1 and TRBJ2-3; possibly TRBD2 for D (5 bases). The V and J ends lost 6 bases and 4 bases respectively, with 11 bases between them. Germline assignment: CDR1 MGHRA and CDR2 YSYEKL. The CDR3 is 13 amino acids. The CDR3 loop reads CASRSSSADTQYF. The CDR3 nucleotides are TGCGCCAGCAGGTCTAGTAGCGCAGATACGCAGTATTTT.

The chain links TRBV4-2 to TRBJ1-2; D possibly corresponds to TRBD1 (5 bases). V lost 0 bases and J 7 bases, leaving 12 bases between the germline ends. Germline V CDR1 and CDR2: LGHNA, YNFKEQ. This CDR3 region has 14 residues. CDR3 coding DNA: TGTGCCAGCAGCCAAGATGGGGACGCCTTTGGCTACACCTTC. It yields the protein CASSQDGDAFGYTF.

The genes are TRBV15 and TRBJ2-6; tentatively, D is TRBD1 (6 bases). CDR1 is LNHNV, CDR2 YYDKDF, per germline (reference sequence). The V gene lost 3 bases and the J gene lost 0 bases, with 15 bases spanning the gap. The CDR3 consists of 18 residues. CDR3 sequence: CATSSPYGTISGANVLTF. CDR3 coding DNA: TGTGCCACCAGCAGTCCCTACGGGACAATCTCTGGGGCCAACGTCCTGACTTTC.

The chain carries TRBV25-1 and TRBJ2-7; D is perhaps TRBD2 (5 bases). Germline CDR1 reads MGHDK; CDR2 reads SYGVNS. The V end lost 8 bases, the J end lost 6 bases, and 14 bases lay between the germline ends. The CDR3 length is 12 residues. The CDR3 DNA is TGTGCCAGCGACGTCGGGGTGGGCGAGCAGTACTTC. Amino acid sequence: CASDVGVGEQYF.

The chain has TRBV4-1 and TRBJ1-2, with D unclear. Trimming pared 3 bases from V and 0 bases from J, leaving 14 bases between. The CDR3 consists of 16 residues. CDR1 is MGHRA and CDR2 is YSYEKL in the germline V gene. The CDR3 is CASSHDPSRANYGYTF. The CDR3 nucleotides read TGCGCCAGCAGCCATGACCCTTCACGAGCTAACTATGGCTACACCTTC.

The CDR3 nucleotides read TGTGCCATCATGGGGCAGGGTGGGCAGACCCAGTACTTC. This gives the protein CAIMGQGGQTQYF. V and J are TRBV10-3 and TRBJ2-5; D might be TRBD1 (5 bases). V gave up 7 bases and J gave up 6 bases, with 15 bases separating them. The V gene's germline CDR1 is ENHRY and CDR2 SYGVKD. This CDR3 contains 13 residues.

The chain has TRBV5-1 and TRBJ2-1; 9 nucleotides line up with TRBD2. V was pared by 0 bases and J by 4 bases, with 5 bases of the junction left unmatched. There are 16 residues in the CDR3. Per the germline V gene, CDR1 is SGHRS and CDR2 is YFSETQ. The CDR3 nucleotides are TGCGCCAGCAGCTTGGGGTCCCTAGCGGGGTACAATGAGCAGTTCTTC. This encodes CASSLGSLAGYNEQFF.

The chain is built from TRBV7-9 and TRBJ2-1; possibly TRBD1 or TRBD2 for D (6 bases each). This CDR3 has 13 residues. From germline, CDR1 is SEHNR and CDR2 FQNEAQ (reference sequence). Trimming left V 5 bases short and J 15 bases short, with 20 bases between. CDR3 sequence: CASSKGGLPGGFF. The CDR3 coding sequence is TGTGCCAGCAGCAAAGGGGGGCTTCCTGGTGGGTTCTTC. Drawing the rest from reference TRBV7-9 and TRBJ2-1, the complete variable domain is DTGVSQNPRHKITKRGQNVTFRCDPISEHNRLYWYRQTLGQGPEFLTYFQNEAQLEKSRLLSDRFSAERPKGSFSTLEIQRTEQGDSAMYLCASSKGGLPGGFFGPGTRLTVL.

The rearrangement links TRBV6-6 to TRBJ2-4; D is uncertain. The CDR3 length is 11 residues. Deletions cut 7 bases from V and 7 bases from J, with 8 bases between. Germline V CDR1 and CDR2: MNHNY, SVGAGI (reference sequence). The CDR3 protein is CASTVRNIQYF. The CDR3 nucleotides are TGTGCCAGCACCGTCAGGAACATTCAGTACTTC.

The chain is built from TRBV9 and TRBJ2-1; 8 positions match TRBD1. CDR3 length equals 16 residues. The trim removed 2 bases at V and 8 bases at J, leaving 12 bases unmatched. Germline values: CDR1 SGDLS, CDR2 YYNGEE. CDR3 loop: CASSVSPGGYNDEQFF. CDR3 DNA sequence: TGTGCCAGCAGCGTCTCCCCAGGGGGCTATAACGATGAGCAGTTCTTC.

This chain uses TRBV19 with TRBJ1-4; no clear D. The CDR3 spans 15 residues. Germline V lookup: CDR1 LNHDA, CDR2 SQIVND (reference sequence). V dropped 3 bases and J dropped 0 bases, with 8 bases sitting between them. CDR3: CASSMRSATNEKLFF. Here the CDR3 DNA reads TGTGCCAGTAGTATGCGGAGCGCAACTAATGAAAAACTGTTTTTT.

This chain joins TRBV9 and TRBJ1-1, with a weak D call TRBD1 (6 bases). Germline CDR1 reads SGDLS; CDR2 reads YYNGEE. Trimming removed 4 bases at V and 4 bases at J, with 11 bases between. This CDR3 comprises 13 residues. The CDR3 loop reads CASSTQGSTEAFF. The DNA for the CDR3 is TGTGCCAGCAGCACCCAGGGGAGCACTGAAGCTTTCTTT.

The chain has TRBV2 and TRBJ1-3; 8 nucleotides align to TRBD1. The germline CDR1 and CDR2 sequences are SNHLY and FYNNEI. V trimming: 6 bases; J trimming: 4 bases; junction bases outside the gene matches: 5. CDR3 length: 14 amino acids. This chain's CDR3 is CASRGTGSGNTIYF. The CDR3 nucleotides read TGTGCCAGCAGAGGGACAGGCTCCGGAAACACCATATATTTT.

This chain links TRBV5-1 with TRBJ1-2, with 8 positions matching TRBD1. V shed 7 bases and J 5 bases; nucleotides not matched to a gene: 7. This CDR3 comprises 13 residues. Looked up from germline, CDR1 is SGHRS and CDR2 is YFSETQ. DNA of the CDR3: TGCGCCAGCGGATTAACAGGGGGGTATGGCTACACCTTC. Its protein is CASGLTGGYGYTF.

This clone has a handful of counts. The rearrangement links TRBV5-1 to TRBJ2-5; the D is unclear. The CDR3 is made up of 14 amino acids. Germline CDR1 and CDR2: SGHRS and YFSETQ. V lost 1 base to trimming and J lost 2 bases, with 9 bases between them. CDR3: CASSLWAVQETQYF. CDR3 nucleotide sequence: TGCGCCAGCAGCTTGTGGGCCGTACAAGAGACCCAGTACTTC.

The chain combines TRBV7-6 with TRBJ2-2, with 10 bases that match TRBD2. Trimming cost V 1 base and J 4 bases; bases outside gene matches: 9. From germline, CDR1 is SGHVS and CDR2 FNYEAQ. The length of the CDR3 is 18 residues. The CDR3, as DNA: TGTGCCAGCAGCTTAGAGCCAAGGCTAGCGGGGGCCACCGGGGAGCTGTTTTTT. It translates to CASSLEPRLAGATGELFF.

The chain has TRBV5-8 and TRBJ1-6; a weak D match, TRBD1 (5 bases). This CDR3 is built from 15 residues. Germline CDR1 reads SGHTS; CDR2 reads YDEGEE. V lost 4 bases and J 7 bases, leaving 15 bases between the germline ends. The CDR3 sequence: CASSRGLNINSPLHF. In nucleotides, the CDR3 is TGTGCCAGCAGCAGGGGACTTAACATCAATTCACCCCTCCACTTT.